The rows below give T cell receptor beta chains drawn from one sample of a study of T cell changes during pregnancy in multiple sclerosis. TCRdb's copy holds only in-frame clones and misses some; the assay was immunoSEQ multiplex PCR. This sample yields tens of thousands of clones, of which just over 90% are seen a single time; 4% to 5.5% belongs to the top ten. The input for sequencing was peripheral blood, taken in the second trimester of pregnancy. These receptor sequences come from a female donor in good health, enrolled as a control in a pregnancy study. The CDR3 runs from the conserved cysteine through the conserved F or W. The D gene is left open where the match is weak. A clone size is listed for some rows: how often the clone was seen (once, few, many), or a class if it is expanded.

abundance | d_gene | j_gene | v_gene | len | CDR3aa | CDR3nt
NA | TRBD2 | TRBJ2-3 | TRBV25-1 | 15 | CASSGTSALTDTQYF | TGTGCCAGCAGTGGGACTAGCGCCCTCACAGATACGCAGTATTTT
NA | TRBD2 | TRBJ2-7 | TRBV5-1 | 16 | CASSSFLAGGSYEQYF | TGCGCCAGCAGCTCGTTCCTCGCGGGAGGATCCTACGAGCAGTACTTC
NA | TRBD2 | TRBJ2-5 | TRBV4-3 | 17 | CASSQGTLAGGRGTQYF | TGCGCCAGCAGCCAAGGGACCCTAGCGGGGGGGCGTGGGACCCAGTACTTC
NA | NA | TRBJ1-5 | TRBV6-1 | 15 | CASSEGAGGSQPQHF | TGTGCCAGCAGTGAAGGGGCGGGGGGGTCTCAGCCCCAGCATTTT
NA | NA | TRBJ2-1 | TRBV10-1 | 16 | CASSEDTGGVWNEQFF | TGCGCCAGCAGTGAGGATACAGGGGGGGTTTGGAATGAGCAGTTCTTC
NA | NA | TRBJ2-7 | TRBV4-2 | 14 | CASSQVDSSYEQYF | TGTGCCAGCAGCCAGGTTGACAGTTCCTACGAGCAGTACTTC
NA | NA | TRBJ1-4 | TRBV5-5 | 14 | CASSLGRGAEKLFF | TGTGCCAGCAGCTTGGGCAGGGGTGCTGAAAAACTGTTTTTT
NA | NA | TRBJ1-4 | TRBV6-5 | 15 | CASSGSGQNGEKLFF | TGTGCCAGCAGTGGGAGTGGGCAGAACGGTGAAAAACTGTTTTTT
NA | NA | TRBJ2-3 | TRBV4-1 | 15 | CASSQELARTDTQYF | TGCGCCAGCAGCCAAGAACTAGCACGCACAGATACGCAGTATTTT
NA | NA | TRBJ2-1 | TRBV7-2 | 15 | CASSLEGRSNNEQFF | TGTGCCAGCAGCTTAGAAGGTCGTAGCAACAATGAGCAGTTCTTC
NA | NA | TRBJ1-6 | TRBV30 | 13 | CAWSPGENSPLHF | TGTGCCTGGAGTCCGGGAGAAAATTCACCCCTCCACTTT
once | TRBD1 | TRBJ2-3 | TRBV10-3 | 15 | CAISSGTGISDTQYF | TGTGCCATCAGTAGCGGGACAGGGATCTCAGATACGCAGTATTTT
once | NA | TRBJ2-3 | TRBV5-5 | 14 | CASSLAGGTDTQYF | TGTGCCAGCAGCTTGGCAGGAGGTACAGATACGCAGTATTTT
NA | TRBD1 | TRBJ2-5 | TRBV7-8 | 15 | CASSQQTGLRETQYF | TGTGCCAGCAGCCAACAGACAGGGTTGCGTGAGACCCAGTACTTC
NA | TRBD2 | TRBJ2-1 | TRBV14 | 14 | CASSHLAGGGEQFF | TGTGCCAGCAGCCATCTAGCGGGAGGGGGTGAGCAGTTCTTC
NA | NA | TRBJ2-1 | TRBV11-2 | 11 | CASSLGVEQFF | TGTGCCAGCAGCTTGGGCGTTGAGCAGTTCTTC
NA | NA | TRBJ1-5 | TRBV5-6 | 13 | CASSSGGNQPQHF | TGTGCCAGCAGCTCCGGGGGGAATCAGCCCCAGCATTTT
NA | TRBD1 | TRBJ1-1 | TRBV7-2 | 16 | CASSPYRGRINTEAFF | TGTGCCAGCAGCCCTTACAGGGGGCGGATTAACACTGAAGCTTTCTTT
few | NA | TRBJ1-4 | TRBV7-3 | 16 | CASSLKPDKANEKLFF | TGTGCCAGCAGCTTAAAACCGGACAAGGCAAATGAAAAACTGTTTTTT
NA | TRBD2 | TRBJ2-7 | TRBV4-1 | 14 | CASSFGTSGTEQYF | TGCGCCAGCAGTTTTGGGACTAGCGGGACCGAGCAGTACTTC
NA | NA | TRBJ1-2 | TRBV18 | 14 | CASSPDQGNYGYTF | TGTGCCAGCTCACCAGACCAGGGGAACTATGGCTACACCTTC
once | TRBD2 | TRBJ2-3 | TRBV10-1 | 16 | CASSGPGLAGLDTQYF | TGCGCCAGCAGTGGACCGGGACTAGCGGGACTAGATACGCAGTATTTT